The entry below gives a single T cell receptor (beta chain) sequence along with its context. The V gene end was trimmed by 3 bases and the J gene end by 5 bases; junction bases not matched to a gene: 8. Germline assignment: CDR1 SGHVS and CDR2 FQNEAQ. The CDR3 totals 18 residues. This sample is part of a study of T cell responses to AZD1222 COVID-19 vaccine. Libraries were prepared by immunoSEQ multiplex PCR; TCRdb keeps only in-frame clonotypes and omits some of them. The sample has 130,000 or so clones, approximately 80% seen once; the top ten hold 25% to 35%. This clonotype originated in an adult who received the AZD1222 COVID-19 vaccine. This sequence joins TRBV7-8 and TRBJ2-3; 16 bases line up with TRBD2. The sequenced sample was peripheral blood, obtained 28 days after the second AZD1222 dose. As DNA, the CDR3 is TGTGCCAGCAGCTTGGCGGGACTAGCGGGGGGGCCCAGAGATACGCAGTATTTT. It codes for CASSLAGLAGGPRDTQYF.